The 2 T cell receptor beta chains given below trace back to one sample, sequenced in a study of blood T cell repertoires in COVID-19. This table comes from immunoSEQ multiplex PCR, and its TCRdb copy is limited to in-frame clones, with some not included. The data hold 250,000 to 300,000 clones, with over 85% observed a single time. What was sequenced was PBMCs or T cells enriched from blood (not recorded which). These receptors were collected from a woman aged 50 to 60 who had been exposed to COVID-19.

This clone was observed once. This chain joins TRBV30 and TRBJ1-4; D possibly corresponds to TRBD1 (5 bases). This CDR3 has 14 residues. V shed 0 bases and J shed 4 bases, with 9 bases lying between them. CDR1 is GTSNPN and CDR2 is SVGIG in the germline V gene (reference sequence). CDR3 bases: TGTGCCTGGAGTGTTGGGGGGGGTAATGAAAAACTGTTTTTT. Translating it yields CAWSVGGGNEKLFF.

The genes are TRBV10-3 and TRBJ2-1, with D possibly being TRBD2 (5 bases). V was pared by 0 bases and J by 7 bases, with 13 bases between. Per germline, CDR1 ENHRY and CDR2 SYGVKD. The CDR3 extends over 15 amino acids. The CDR3 spells CAISESREFSNEQFF. CDR3 DNA: TGTGCCATCAGTGAGTCACGGGAATTCTCGAATGAGCAGTTCTTC.